What follows are 27 T cell receptor beta chains derived from one specimen sequenced in a study of spatial heterogeneity in lung cancer. TCRdb passed the 5' RACE reads through MiXCR, listing each CDR3 protein once. The sample holds 30,000 to 45,000 distinct CDR3 sequences, approximately 3.1% seen once. Time point indicated: sample taken at primary tumor resection. The sample was normal lung tissue next to the tumor, taken at surgery. Source of these receptors: a male donor with early-stage non-small cell lung cancer.

This clonotype has at least ten counts. Mismatch with germline at one junction end may stem from a read error. The rearrangement uses TRBV30 and TRBJ2-3; 13 bases line up with TRBD2. The CDR3 has 14 residues. CDR1 GTSNPN and CDR2 SVGIG come from the germline V gene (reference sequence). In DNA form, the CDR3 reads TGTGCCGGGAGACTAGCGGGAGGATTAGATACGCAGTATTTT. It translates to CAGRLAGGLDTQYF.

This clonotype was observed at least ten times. The chain has TRBV3-1 and TRBJ2-3, with D possibly called TRBD1 or TRBD2 (5 bases each). CDR1 LGHDT and CDR2 YNNKEL come from the germline V gene (reference sequence). The V gene lost 4 bases and the J gene lost 2 bases, with 22 bases spanning the gap. The CDR3 has 18 amino acids. The CDR3 loop is CASSPLYSRDGHTDTQYF. The CDR3 DNA sequence: TGTGCCAGCAGCCCACTCTACAGCCGGGACGGACACACAGATACGCAGTATTTT.

The table lists this clonotype with many counts. The V call is TRBV20-1, the J call TRBJ1-6, with 7 nucleotides matching TRBD1. V lost 3 bases, J lost 8 bases, and 4 bases stayed unmatched. The CDR3 sequence is 13 residues long. Germline V gene lookup returns CDR1 DFQATT and CDR2 SNEGSKA (reference sequence). CDR3 in amino acids: CSARDRQDSPLHF. DNA of the CDR3: TGCAGTGCTAGGGACAGGCAGGATTCACCCCTCCACTTT.

At least ten counts were recorded for this clonotype. The CDR3 loop reads CASVPWIYYGYTF. CDR3 nucleotides: TGTGCCAGCGTACCGTGGATCTACTATGGCTACACCTTC. The J gene is TRBJ1-2, the V gene TRBV2, with no clear D. There are 13 residues in the CDR3. Germline lookup yields CDR1 SNHLY and CDR2 FYNNEI. Trimming removed 8 bases at V and 3 bases at J, with 13 bases between.

This clonotype has a count of ten or more. The chain combines TRBV5-1 with TRBJ2-1; 13 bases fit TRBD2. Germline assignment: CDR1 SGHRS and CDR2 YFSETQ. V was clipped by 1 base and J by 6 bases; unmatched bases: 7. The CDR3 has 17 residues. The CDR3 coding sequence is TGCGCCAGCAGCTTGAGGCTACTAGCGGGGGGGCCCAATGAGCAGTTCTTC. Protein product: CASSLRLLAGGPNEQFF.

In this sample, this clonotype turned up many times. The chain uses TRBV7-9 and TRBJ1-1, with D unclear. The CDR3 contains 12 residues. V was pared by 8 bases and J by 0 bases, with 7 bases between. Germline loops: CDR1 SEHNR, CDR2 FQNEAQ (reference sequence). The CDR3 sequence: CASQVMNTEAFF. CDR3 nucleotides: TGTGCCAGCCAGGTGATGAACACTGAAGCTTTCTTT.

This clonotype showed up many times. The gene calls are TRBV6-5 and TRBJ2-7; D uncertain. V gave up 0 bases and J gave up 0 bases, with 12 bases separating them. The CDR3 length is 16 residues. The germline gives CDR1 MNHEY, CDR2 SVGAGI. CDR3 DNA sequence: TGTGCCAGCAGTTACTCGATCCGAAGGAGCTCCTACGAGCAGTACTTC. Translated: CASSYSIRRSSYEQYF.

This clonotype was recorded many times. The chain carries TRBV20-1 and TRBJ1-3; 7 bases are shared with TRBD1. This CDR3 comprises 13 residues. Trimming at V came to 5 bases and at J to 6 bases, leaving 7 bases not matched to a gene. Germline V gene lookup returns CDR1 DFQATT and CDR2 SNEGSKA (reference sequence). The CDR3 DNA reads TGCAGTGCTTGGGCCGGGACAGTAAACACCATATATTTT. Translating it yields CSAWAGTVNTIYF.

This clonotype has ten or more counts. This CDR3 is CASGTGEDRGETQYF. In DNA form, the CDR3 reads TGTGCCAGCGGGACAGGGGAAGATAGGGGAGAGACCCAGTACTTC. The chain employs TRBV10-3 and TRBJ2-5; 10 nucleotides align to TRBD1. Germline V CDR1 and CDR2: ENHRY, SYGVKD. This CDR3 has 15 amino acids. V shed 10 bases and J 4 bases; nucleotides not matched to a gene: 12.

The V gene is TRBV20-1, the J gene TRBJ2-5, with D tentatively TRBD1 or TRBD2 (6 bases each). Trimming pared 3 bases from V and 7 bases from J, leaving 15 bases between. Germline V gene sequence: CDR1 DFQATT, CDR2 SNEGSKA (reference sequence). This CDR3 region has 13 residues. The CDR3 loop reads CSASSGQTGTQYF. CDR3 in DNA: TGCAGTGCTAGTAGCGGACAGACTGGGACCCAGTACTTC.

This clonotype was seen at least ten times. This chain uses TRBV7-8 with TRBJ2-3, with D hard to call. The length of the CDR3 is 12 residues. CDR1 is SGHVS and CDR2 is FQNEAQ in the germline V gene. V dropped 5 bases and J dropped 6 bases, with 9 bases sitting between them. In nucleotides, the CDR3 is TGTGCCAGCAGCCTGGGGATGGATACGCAGTATTTT. Translation gives CASSLGMDTQYF.

This clonotype was seen ten or more times. J is TRBJ2-3 and V is TRBV3-1; either TRBD1 or TRBD2 may fit D (5 bases each). The CDR3 is 14 amino acids. V was clipped by 7 bases and J by 2 bases, with 13 bases between them. Germline loops: CDR1 LGHDT, CDR2 YNNKEL (reference sequence). CDR3 sequence (DNA): TGTGCCAGCACCAAGGGGACCTACACAGATACGCAGTATTTT. Its protein product is CASTKGTYTDTQYF.

There are many counts of this clonotype. CDR3: CASSSAGTAPYEQYF. Written as DNA, the CDR3 is TGTGCCAGCAGTTCCGCCGGGACAGCGCCCTACGAGCAGTACTTC. This chain joins TRBV6-5 and TRBJ2-7; TRBD1 matches 7 bases. Germline V gives CDR1 MNHEY, CDR2 SVGAGI. The CDR3 totals 15 residues. With 4 bases clipped from V and 2 bases from J, the junction kept 8 bases outside the gene matches.

This clonotype was seen many times. This sequence joins TRBV6-6 and TRBJ2-2; 7 bases agree with TRBD2. This CDR3 has 12 residues. Germline lookup yields CDR1 MNHNY and CDR2 SVGAGI (reference sequence). The trim removed 11 bases at V and 6 bases at J, leaving 6 bases unmatched. CDR3 DNA: TGTGCCGCCCTTGGGGGGGCCGGGGAGCTGTTTTTT. Its translation: CAALGGAGELFF.

This clonotype was counted at least ten times. This chain uses TRBV7-9 with TRBJ2-1, with 13 bases fitting TRBD2. This CDR3 comprises 15 residues. V lost 4 bases to trimming and J lost 7 bases; unmatched junction nucleotides: 4. Germline V gene data show CDR1 as SEHNR and CDR2 as FQNEAQ (reference sequence). The CDR3, as DNA: TGTGCCAGCAGCTCACTAGCGGGAGGGCCGAATGAGCAGTTCTTC. Its translation is CASSSLAGGPNEQFF.

This clonotype was counted at least ten times. The chain employs TRBV21-1 and TRBJ2-5; TRBD2, the table's D call, lacks a check against the DNA. TRBV21-1 is recorded as a pseudogene. This CDR3 spans 16 amino acids. CDR3 protein: CASSKSASGAQETQYF. The CDR3 nucleotides are TGTGCCAGCAGCAAATCGGCTAGCGGGGCTCAAGAGACCCAGTACTTC.

V usage is TRBV6-6 and J usage is TRBJ2-3, with D possibly TRBD2 on 6 matching bases. V lost 5 bases, J lost 9 bases, and 12 bases lay in between. Germline assignment: CDR1 MNHNY and CDR2 SVGAGI (reference sequence). The CDR3 loop spans 12 amino acids. CDR3 DNA: TGTGCCAGCAGTCTGGTCCGGGGGACGCAGTATTTT. Translating gives CASSLVRGTQYF.

This clonotype was seen many times. The genes are TRBV10-3 and TRBJ1-4; D may be TRBD1 (5 bases). V lost 2 bases and J 10 bases, leaving 17 bases between the germline ends. The CDR3 loop spans 15 amino acids. The germline V gene has CDR1 ENHRY and CDR2 SYGVKD. CDR3 loop: CAISEAGASGGKLFF. The CDR3 DNA is TGTGCCATCAGTGAGGCCGGGGCGAGTGGCGGAAAACTGTTTTTT.

This chain connects TRBV7-3 to TRBJ2-2; either TRBD1 or TRBD2 may supply D (5 bases each). V was clipped by 4 bases and J by 6 bases, with 12 bases between them. Germline V gives CDR1 SGHTA, CDR2 FQGTGA. The CDR3 runs 14 residues. The CDR3 here is CASSYARGSGELFF. As DNA, the CDR3 is TGTGCCAGCAGCTATGCTCGGGGCTCCGGGGAGCTGTTTTTT.

This clonotype ranks as medium-sized (0.01 to 0.1%). The chain joins TRBV7-2 to TRBJ1-4, with TRBD1 matching 8 bases. Losses at the gene ends were 5 bases for V and 7 bases for J; bases not matched to a gene: 6. The CDR3 spans 14 residues. Per germline, CDR1 SGHTA and CDR2 FQGNSA. CDR3 sequence: CASSPDRAGEKLFF. CDR3 bases: TGTGCCAGCAGCCCGGACAGGGCTGGTGAAAAACTGTTTTTT.

There are many counts of this clonotype. This chain connects TRBV24-1 to TRBJ1-2; D unclear. Trimming took off 5 bases at V and 3 bases at J, with 9 bases between the two ends. Per the germline V gene, CDR1 is KGHDR and CDR2 is SFDVKD. This CDR3 is built from 13 residues. The CDR3 reads CATSAGADYGYTF. The CDR3 nucleotides are TGTGCCACCAGTGCCGGAGCCGACTATGGCTACACCTTC.

This clonotype was counted many times. The chain is built from TRBV6-5 and TRBJ2-7, with a possible D match to TRBD2 (6 bases). Trimming shortened V by 8 bases and J by 5 bases, and 13 bases separated the two germline ends. Germline V gives CDR1 MNHEY, CDR2 SVGAGI. The CDR3 has 12 amino acids. As DNA, the CDR3 is TGTGCCAGCCCTGGGGGGAGCGACGAGCAGTACTTC. It specifies CASPGGSDEQYF.

This clonotype was counted ten times or more. The J gene is TRBJ2-1, the V gene TRBV27; D not certain. V was trimmed by 0 bases and J by 7 bases, leaving 7 bases between them. The CDR3 covers 13 residues. From germline, CDR1 is MNHEY and CDR2 SMNVEV (reference sequence). CDR3 region: CASSLSEKNEQFF. The CDR3 nucleotides read TGTGCCAGCAGTTTATCGGAAAAAAATGAGCAGTTCTTC.

This clonotype was counted many times. This chain links TRBV20-1 with TRBJ1-6, with a tentative D call TRBD1 (6 bases). The CDR3 sequence is 14 residues long. Trimming removed 4 bases at V and 5 bases at J, with 12 bases between. Germline values: CDR1 DFQATT, CDR2 SNEGSKA (reference sequence). The CDR3: CSAMAPGDNSPLHF. CDR3 in DNA: TGCAGTGCTATGGCACCAGGGGATAATTCACCCCTCCACTTT.

This clonotype has at least ten counts. The J gene is TRBJ2-7, the V gene TRBV4-3; 14 positions agree with TRBD2. This CDR3 is built from 19 residues. With 1 base clipped from V and 7 bases from J, the junction kept 15 bases outside the gene matches. Germline V gene lookup returns CDR1 LGHNA and CDR2 YSLEER. CDR3 residues: CASSQGLSTSGGAIEEQYF. CDR3 DNA sequence: TGCGCCAGCAGCCAAGGATTGTCGACTAGCGGGGGGGCGATAGAGGAGCAGTACTTC.

This clonotype has at least ten counts. The chain employs TRBV29-1 and TRBJ2-6; D ambiguous. There are 12 residues in the CDR3. V was clipped by 4 bases and J by 1 base, with 2 bases between them. Per germline, CDR1 SQVTM and CDR2 ANQGSEA. The CDR3 loop reads CSVGSGANVLTF. The CDR3 DNA is TGCAGCGTTGGGTCTGGGGCCAACGTCCTGACTTTC.

This clonotype was observed at least ten times. V is TRBV28 and J is TRBJ1-1; D not certain. The CDR3 is 13 amino acids. Germline lookup yields CDR1 MDHEN and CDR2 SYDVKM. V was trimmed by 5 bases and J by 8 bases, leaving 15 bases between them. CDR3 nucleotide sequence: TGTGCCAGCAGTCTTGAGGGTTTAACCGAAGCTTTCTTT. Residues: CASSLEGLTEAFF.